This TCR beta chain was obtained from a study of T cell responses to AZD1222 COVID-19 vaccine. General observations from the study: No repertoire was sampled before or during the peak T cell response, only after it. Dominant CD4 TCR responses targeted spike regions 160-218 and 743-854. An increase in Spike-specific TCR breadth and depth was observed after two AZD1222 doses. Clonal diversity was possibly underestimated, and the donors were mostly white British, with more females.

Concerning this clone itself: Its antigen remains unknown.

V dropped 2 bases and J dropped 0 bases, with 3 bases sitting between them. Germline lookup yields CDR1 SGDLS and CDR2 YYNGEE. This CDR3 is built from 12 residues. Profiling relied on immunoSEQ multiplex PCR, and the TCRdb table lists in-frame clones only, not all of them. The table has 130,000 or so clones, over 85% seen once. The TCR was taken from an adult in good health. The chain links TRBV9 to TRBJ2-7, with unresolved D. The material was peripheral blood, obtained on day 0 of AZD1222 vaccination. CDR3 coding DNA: TGTGCCAGCAGCGTCTACTCCTACGAGCAGTACTTC. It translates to CASSVYSYEQYF.